Only a few counts were recorded for the clone carrying this T cell receptor (beta chain). The antigen remains unidentified. V was trimmed by 7 bases and J by 3 bases, leaving 13 bases between them. Germline V gives CDR1 MNHNS, CDR2 SASEGT. CDR3 size: 14 residues. TCRdb redid the calling of the RT-PCR reads with MiXCR, one entry per CDR3 protein. Found here are under 500,000 distinct CDR3 sequences, approximately 11% of them singletons; the top ten hold approximately 12%. The data derive from a study of response to subunit inactivated influenza vaccine. Study-wide findings and caveats: The authors put forward the suggestion that each seasonal influenza vaccination may bring in only a limited number of new T cells.

This chain connects TRBV6-1 to TRBJ1-5; D remains unclear. The sequence was obtained from a man aged 50 or older who received an inactivated influenza vaccine. Sequencing used PBMCs from blood, obtained around seven weeks after vaccination. DNA for the CDR3: TGTGCCAGCACTAAAGAGGGTACCAATCAGCCCCAGCATTTT. Translating gives CASTKEGTNQPQHF.